A single sample gave rise to the 2 T cell receptor beta chains below, sequenced in a study of molecular identifiers for immune sequencing clone quantification. A single record per CDR3 protein comes from TCRdb applying MiXCR to the PCR reads. The table records more than 450,000 distinct CDR3 sequences, 20% to 25% of them present only once. The sequenced sample was naive CD8+ T cells from blood, with Jurkat cell RNA spiked in. Subset meaning: FACS-sorted CD8+CD4-CCR7+CD45RA+ naive T cells. All receptors come from a human donor in good health. Some libraries in this study had Jurkat cell RNA spiked in.

This clonotype was detected many times. The chain recombines TRBV7-6 with TRBJ1-1; perhaps TRBD1 as D (5 bases). The V gene's germline CDR1 is SGHVS and CDR2 FNYEAQ. V shed 3 bases and J shed 4 bases, with 12 bases lying between them. The CDR3 runs to 14 residues. The DNA for the CDR3 is TGTGCCAGCAGCTTGAGCAGGGCGGGCACTGAAGCTTTCTTT. This encodes CASSLSRAGTEAFF.

This clonotype was recorded many times. The V and J genes are TRBV20-1 and TRBJ2-7; D call uncertain. Looked up from germline, CDR1 is DFQATT and CDR2 is SNEGSKA (reference sequence). The V end was cut by 0 bases, the J end by 2 bases, with 14 bases between. The CDR3 runs 15 residues. The CDR3 coding sequence is TGCAGTGCTAGAGATACGTTTGGATTCCCCTACGAGCAGTACTTC. It codes for CSARDTFGFPYEQYF.